This T cell receptor beta chain came from a study of cytomegalovirus exposure and HLA in healthy donors. Researchers ran the PCR with 60 Vbeta and 13 Jbeta primers. Original analysis: Later analysis identified tens of millions of unique TCR beta chains, roughly 11 million shared. Profiling relied on immunoSEQ multiplex PCR, and the TCRdb table lists in-frame clones only, not all of them. For V, J and clone size, that table is used; D and trimming come from the DNA. The sample holds about 200,000 clones, around 84% seen once. This TCR derives from a young woman in good health and CMV-seronegative. The sample taken for sequencing was PBMCs.

The CDR3 reads CASTSLGEAFF. For the CDR3, the DNA is TGTGCCAGCACAAGTCTGGGCGAAGCTTTCTTT. V gene TRBV25-1 combines with J gene TRBJ1-1; no firm D call. CDR1 is MGHDK and CDR2 is SYGVNS in the germline V gene. V lost 7 bases and J 8 bases, leaving 11 bases between the germline ends. CDR3 length: 11 amino acids.